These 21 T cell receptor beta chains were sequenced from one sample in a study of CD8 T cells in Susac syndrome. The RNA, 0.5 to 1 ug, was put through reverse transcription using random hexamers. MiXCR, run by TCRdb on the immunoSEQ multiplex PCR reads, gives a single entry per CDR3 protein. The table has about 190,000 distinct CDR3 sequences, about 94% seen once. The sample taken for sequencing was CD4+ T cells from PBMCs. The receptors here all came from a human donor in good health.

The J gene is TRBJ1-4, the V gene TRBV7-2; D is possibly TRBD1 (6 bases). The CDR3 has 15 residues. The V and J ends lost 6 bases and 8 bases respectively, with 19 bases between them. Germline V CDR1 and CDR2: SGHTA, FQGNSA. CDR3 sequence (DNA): TGTGCCAGCAGACCTAGTGTGACAGGACGCGAAAAACTGTTTTTT. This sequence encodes CASRPSVTGREKLFF. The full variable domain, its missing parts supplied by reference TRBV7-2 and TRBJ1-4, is GAGVSQSPSNKVTEKGKDVELRCDPISGHTALYWYRQSLGQGLEFLIYFQGNSAPDKSGLPSDRFSAERTGGSVSTLTIQRTQQEDSAVYLCASRPSVTGREKLFFGSGTQLSVL.

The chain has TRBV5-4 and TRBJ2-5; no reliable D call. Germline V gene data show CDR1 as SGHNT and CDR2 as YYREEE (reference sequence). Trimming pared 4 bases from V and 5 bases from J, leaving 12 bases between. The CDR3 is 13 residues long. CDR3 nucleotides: TGTGCCAGCAGCCTACCTCCTGGGGAGACCCAGTACTTC. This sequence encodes CASSLPPGETQYF.

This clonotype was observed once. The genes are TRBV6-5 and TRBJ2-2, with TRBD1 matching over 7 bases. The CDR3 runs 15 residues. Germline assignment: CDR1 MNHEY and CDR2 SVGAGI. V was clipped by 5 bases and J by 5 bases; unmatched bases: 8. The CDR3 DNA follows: TGTGCCAGCAGTCCGACAGGGCGACCTACCGGGGAGCTGTTTTTT. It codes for CASSPTGRPTGELFF.

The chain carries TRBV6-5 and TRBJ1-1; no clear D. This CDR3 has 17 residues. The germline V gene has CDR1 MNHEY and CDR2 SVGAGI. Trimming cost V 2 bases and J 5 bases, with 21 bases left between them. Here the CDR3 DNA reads TGTGCCAGCAGTTACCGGAACGGCTGGTCAAGTTCGACTGAAGCTTTCTTT. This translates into CASSYRNGWSSSTEAFF.

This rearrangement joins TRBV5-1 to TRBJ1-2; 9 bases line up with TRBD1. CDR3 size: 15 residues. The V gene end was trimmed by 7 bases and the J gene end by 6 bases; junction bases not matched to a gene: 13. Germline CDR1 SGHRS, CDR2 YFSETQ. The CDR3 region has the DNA TGCGCCAGCCGGACCGGGACAGGGCTCGTCCATGGCTACACCTTC. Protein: CASRTGTGLVHGYTF.

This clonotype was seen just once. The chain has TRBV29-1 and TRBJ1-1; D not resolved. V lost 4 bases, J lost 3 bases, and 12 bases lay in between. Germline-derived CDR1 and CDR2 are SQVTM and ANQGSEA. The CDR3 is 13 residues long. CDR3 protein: CSVGVLWDTEAFF. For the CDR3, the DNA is TGCAGCGTTGGAGTTCTTTGGGACACTGAAGCTTTCTTT.

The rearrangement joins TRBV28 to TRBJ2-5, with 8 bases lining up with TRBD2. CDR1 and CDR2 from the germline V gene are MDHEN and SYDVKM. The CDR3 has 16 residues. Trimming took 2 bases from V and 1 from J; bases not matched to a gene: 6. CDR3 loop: CASSLEGGGFQETQYF. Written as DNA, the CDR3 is TGTGCCAGCAGTTTAGAGGGCGGGGGGTTCCAAGAGACCCAGTACTTC.

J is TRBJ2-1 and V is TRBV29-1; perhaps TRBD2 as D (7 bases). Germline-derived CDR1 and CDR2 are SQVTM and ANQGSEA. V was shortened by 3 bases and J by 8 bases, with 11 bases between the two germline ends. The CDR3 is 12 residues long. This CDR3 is CSVDTGRDEQFF. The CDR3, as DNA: TGCAGCGTTGATACAGGGAGGGATGAGCAGTTCTTC.

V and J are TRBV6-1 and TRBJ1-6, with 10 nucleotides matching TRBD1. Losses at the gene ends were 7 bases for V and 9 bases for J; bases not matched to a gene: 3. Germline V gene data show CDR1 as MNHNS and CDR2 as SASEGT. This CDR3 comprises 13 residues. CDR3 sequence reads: CASKTGGTSPLHF. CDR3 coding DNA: TGTGCCAGCAAGACAGGGGGCACTTCACCCCTCCACTTT.

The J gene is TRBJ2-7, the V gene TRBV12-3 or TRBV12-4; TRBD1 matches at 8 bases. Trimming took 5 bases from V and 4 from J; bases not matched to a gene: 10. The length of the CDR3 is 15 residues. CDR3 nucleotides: TGTGCCAGCAGTCTCCAGGGCAGGGGGCCATACGAGCAGTACTTC. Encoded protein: CASSLQGRGPYEQYF.

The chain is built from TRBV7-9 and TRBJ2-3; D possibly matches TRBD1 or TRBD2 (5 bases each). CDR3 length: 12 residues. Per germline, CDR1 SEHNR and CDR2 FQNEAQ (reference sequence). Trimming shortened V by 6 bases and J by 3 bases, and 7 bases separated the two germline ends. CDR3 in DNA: TGTGCCAGCAGGTGGGGGACAGATACGCAGTATTTT. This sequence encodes CASRWGTDTQYF.

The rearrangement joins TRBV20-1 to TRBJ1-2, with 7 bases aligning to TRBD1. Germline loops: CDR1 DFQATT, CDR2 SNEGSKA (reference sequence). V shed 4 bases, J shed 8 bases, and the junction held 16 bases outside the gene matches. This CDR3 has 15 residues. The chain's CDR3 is CSAKVQQGIWRGYTF. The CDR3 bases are TGCAGTGCTAAAGTACAACAGGGGATCTGGCGCGGCTACACCTTC.

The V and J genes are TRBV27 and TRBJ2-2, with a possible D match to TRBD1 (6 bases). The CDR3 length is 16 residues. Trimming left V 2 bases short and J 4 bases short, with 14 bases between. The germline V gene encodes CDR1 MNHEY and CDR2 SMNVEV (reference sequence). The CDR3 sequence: CASSLAQGLPTGELFF. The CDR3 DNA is TGTGCCAGCAGTTTAGCGCAGGGGCTTCCCACCGGGGAGCTGTTTTTT.

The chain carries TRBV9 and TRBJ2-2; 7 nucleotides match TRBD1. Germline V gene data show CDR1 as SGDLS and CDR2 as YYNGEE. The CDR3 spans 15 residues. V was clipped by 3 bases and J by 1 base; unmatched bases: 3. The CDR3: CASSDRQGNTGELFF. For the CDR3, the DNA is TGTGCCAGCAGCGATAGACAGGGGAACACCGGGGAGCTGTTTTTT. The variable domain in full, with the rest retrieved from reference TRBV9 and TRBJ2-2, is DSGVTQTPKHLITATGQRVTLRCSPRSGDLSVYWYQQSLDQGLQFLIQYYNGEERAKGNILERFSAQQFPDLHSELNLSSLELGDSALYFCASSDRQGNTGELFFGEGSRLTVL.

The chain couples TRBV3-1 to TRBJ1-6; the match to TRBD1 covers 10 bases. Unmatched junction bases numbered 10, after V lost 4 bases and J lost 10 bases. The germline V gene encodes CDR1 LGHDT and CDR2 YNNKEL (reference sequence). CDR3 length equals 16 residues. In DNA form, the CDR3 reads TGTGCCAGCAGCCTGCCAGGGACAGGGGTAGAATCACCCCTCCACTTT. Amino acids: CASSLPGTGVESPLHF.

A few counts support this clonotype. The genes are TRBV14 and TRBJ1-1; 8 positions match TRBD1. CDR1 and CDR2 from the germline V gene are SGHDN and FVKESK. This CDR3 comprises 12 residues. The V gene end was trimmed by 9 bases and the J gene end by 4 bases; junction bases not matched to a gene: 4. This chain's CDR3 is CASRTGGTEAFF. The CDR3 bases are TGTGCCAGTCGTACAGGGGGCACTGAAGCTTTCTTT.

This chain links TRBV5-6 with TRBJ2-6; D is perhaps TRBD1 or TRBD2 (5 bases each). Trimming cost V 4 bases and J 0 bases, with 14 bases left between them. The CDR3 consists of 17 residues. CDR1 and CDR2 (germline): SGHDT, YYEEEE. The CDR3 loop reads CASSVGRRTSGANVLTF. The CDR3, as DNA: TGTGCCAGCAGCGTGGGACGGAGGACCTCTGGGGCCAACGTCCTGACTTTC.

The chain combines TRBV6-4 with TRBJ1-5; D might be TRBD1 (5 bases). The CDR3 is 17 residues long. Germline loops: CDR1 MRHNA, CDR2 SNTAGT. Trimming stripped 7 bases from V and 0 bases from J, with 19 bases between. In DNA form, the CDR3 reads TGTGCCAGCAACCCCTCGGGGCAACCTTATAGCAATCAGCCCCAGCATTTT. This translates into CASNPSGQPYSNQPQHF.

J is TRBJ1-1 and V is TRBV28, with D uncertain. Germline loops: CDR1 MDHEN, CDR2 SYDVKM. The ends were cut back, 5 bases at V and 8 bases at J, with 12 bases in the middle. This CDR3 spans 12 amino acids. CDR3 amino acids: CASSPRSSEAFF. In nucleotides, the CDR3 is TGTGCCAGCAGTCCCCGGTCGTCGGAAGCTTTCTTT. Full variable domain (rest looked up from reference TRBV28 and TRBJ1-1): DVKVTQSSRYLVKRTGEKVFLECVQDMDHENMFWYRQDPGLGLRLIYFSYDVKMKEKGDIPEGYSVSREKKERFSLILESASTNQTSMYLCASSPRSSEAFFGQGTRLTVV.

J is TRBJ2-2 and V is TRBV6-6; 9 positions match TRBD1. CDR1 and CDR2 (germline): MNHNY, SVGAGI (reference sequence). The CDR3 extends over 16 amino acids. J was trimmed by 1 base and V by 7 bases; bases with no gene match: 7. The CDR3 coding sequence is TGTGCCAGCATACAAGGGGACAGGGTGAACACCGGGGAGCTGTTTTTT. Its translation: CASIQGDRVNTGELFF.

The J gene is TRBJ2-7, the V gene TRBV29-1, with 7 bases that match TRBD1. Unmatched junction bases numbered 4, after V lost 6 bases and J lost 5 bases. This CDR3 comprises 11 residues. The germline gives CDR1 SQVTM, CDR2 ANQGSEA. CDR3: CSVRQGNEQYV. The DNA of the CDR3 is TGCAGCGTCCGACAGGGCAACGAGCAGTACGTC.